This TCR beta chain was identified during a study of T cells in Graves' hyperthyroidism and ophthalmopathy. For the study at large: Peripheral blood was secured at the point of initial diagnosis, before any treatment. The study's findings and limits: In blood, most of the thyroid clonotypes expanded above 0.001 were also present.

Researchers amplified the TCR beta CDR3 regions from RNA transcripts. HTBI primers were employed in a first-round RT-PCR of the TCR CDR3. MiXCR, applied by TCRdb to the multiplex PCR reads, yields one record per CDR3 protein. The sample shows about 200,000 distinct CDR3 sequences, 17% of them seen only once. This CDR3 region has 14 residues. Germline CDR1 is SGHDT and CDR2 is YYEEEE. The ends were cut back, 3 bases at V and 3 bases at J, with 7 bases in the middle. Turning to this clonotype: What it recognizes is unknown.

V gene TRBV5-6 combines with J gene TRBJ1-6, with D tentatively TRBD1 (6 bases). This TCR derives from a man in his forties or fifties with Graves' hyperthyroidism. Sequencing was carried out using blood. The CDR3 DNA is TGTGCCAGCAGCTCGACAGGCTATAATTCACCCCTCCACTTT. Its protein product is CASSSTGYNSPLHF.